The 20 T cell receptor beta chains below come from one sample, sequenced in a study of blood T cells in healthy people across ages. The use of a sample-barcoded 5' primer and a J-beta primer mix characterized a second PCR of roughly 7 to 11 cycles. One entry per CDR3 protein, called by TCRdb with MiXCR from the 5' RACE reads. Here the sample spans about 1.5 million distinct CDR3 sequences, 42% being singletons. Material: blood. The source of these receptors is a woman aged 18-35 years in good health.

This clonotype was observed a handful of times. The chain carries TRBV10-3 and TRBJ2-1; D could derive from TRBD1 or TRBD2 (5 bases each). Germline V gives CDR1 ENHRY, CDR2 SYGVKD. Trimming pared 4 bases from V and 5 bases from J, leaving 12 bases between. This CDR3 region has 14 residues. This CDR3 is CAISVASRDNEQFF. DNA of the CDR3: TGTGCCATCAGTGTAGCGTCCAGGGACAATGAGCAGTTCTTC.

The chain is built from TRBV15 and TRBJ2-1, with D hard to call. The length of the CDR3 is 15 residues. The V gene lost 2 bases and the J gene lost 7 bases, with 15 bases spanning the gap. Germline values: CDR1 LNHNV, CDR2 YYDKDF (reference sequence). CDR3 DNA: TGTGCCACCAGCAGATCGCAGACCGGAATAAATGAGCAGTTCTTC. Translating gives CATSRSQTGINEQFF.

A few counts support this clonotype. This chain uses TRBV11-2 with TRBJ1-6; D remains unclear. Trimming shortened V by 2 bases and J by 9 bases, and 17 bases separated the two germline ends. The CDR3 spans 16 residues. Looked up from germline, CDR1 is SGHAT and CDR2 is FQNNGV. The CDR3 nucleotides read TGTGCCAGCAGCTTAAGTTCTCCCGGCGGCATTTCACCCCTCCACTTT. Encoded protein: CASSLSSPGGISPLHF.

This clonotype showed up just a few times. This rearrangement joins TRBV6-5 to TRBJ1-2; D remains ambiguous. V was pared by 8 bases and J by 2 bases, with 9 bases between. CDR3 length equals 12 residues. The germline V gene encodes CDR1 MNHEY and CDR2 SVGAGI. CDR3 amino acids: CASRRGNYGYTF. The CDR3 bases are TGTGCCAGCCGACGGGGAAACTATGGCTACACCTTC.

The V gene is TRBV4-1, the J gene TRBJ2-4; 7 bases agree with TRBD2. The CDR3 consists of 16 residues. Looked up from germline, CDR1 is MGHRA and CDR2 is YSYEKL. With V trimmed by 1 base and J by 4 bases, 7 bases remained unmatched. The CDR3 loop reads CASSQGVGGMKNIQYF. For the CDR3, the DNA is TGCGCCAGCAGCCAAGGGGTGGGGGGGATGAAAAACATTCAGTACTTC.

This clonotype was counted many times. J is TRBJ1-2 and V is TRBV12-3 or TRBV12-4; no definite D call. This CDR3 has 13 residues. Trimming left V 2 bases short and J 5 bases short, with 9 bases between. CDR3 coding DNA: TGTGCCAGCAGTTTACGGACGGGATATGGCTACACCTTC. It codes for CASSLRTGYGYTF.

This sequence joins TRBV29-1 and TRBJ2-5, with D perhaps being TRBD1 or TRBD2 (7 bases each). The end of the DNA is better explained by TRBJ2-7, so the J call may be wrong. Germline V gene sequence: CDR1 SQVTM, CDR2 ANQGSEA. The CDR3 contains 14 residues. Here the CDR3 reads CSALAETGTYEQYF. CDR3 nucleotides: TGCAGCGCCCTAGCGGAGACAGGGACGTACGAGCAGTACTTC.

The chain is built from TRBV5-1 and TRBJ1-2; D is unclear. The V gene's germline CDR1 is SGHRS and CDR2 YFSETQ. V lost 0 bases, J lost 5 bases, and 11 bases lay in between. CDR3 size: 14 residues. In DNA form, the CDR3 reads TGCGCCAGCAGCTTGGAGGTCGGGCAGTATGGCTACACCTTC. Amino acids: CASSLEVGQYGYTF.

The chain uses TRBV4-1 and TRBJ2-1; 11 nucleotides agree with TRBD2. TRBJ2-7 explains the end of the DNA better; the J call may be wrong. CDR3 length equals 16 residues. The germline CDR1 and CDR2 sequences are MGHRA and YSYEKL. The CDR3 sequence: CASSQSGTSGYNEQYF. In DNA form, the CDR3 reads TGCGCCAGCAGCCAATCCGGGACTAGCGGATACAATGAGCAGTACTTC.

This clonotype came up many times. This chain joins TRBV20-1 and TRBJ1-2; perhaps TRBD1 as D (6 bases). The CDR3 contains 13 residues. Trimming cost V 1 base and J 6 bases, with 12 bases left between them. Germline CDR1 DFQATT, CDR2 SNEGSKA (reference sequence). The CDR3 DNA sequence: TGCAGTGCTAGAGGTACAGGGAAGGATGGCTACACCTTC. This codes for CSARGTGKDGYTF.

The chain couples TRBV20-1 to TRBJ2-7; D ambiguous. V was shortened by 4 bases and J by 2 bases, with 12 bases between the two germline ends. From germline, CDR1 is DFQATT and CDR2 SNEGSKA (reference sequence). This CDR3 region has 13 residues. The CDR3 here is CSAILSLTYEQYF. The CDR3 region has the DNA TGCAGTGCTATTCTTAGCTTGACCTACGAGCAGTACTTC.

This clonotype was seen a few times. The rearrangement links TRBV4-1 to TRBJ1-2, with 8 nucleotides matching TRBD1. This CDR3 is 14 amino acids long. The germline gives CDR1 MGHRA, CDR2 YSYEKL. Trimming removed 0 bases from V and 4 bases from J; junction bases left unmatched: 1. The CDR3 bases are TGCGCCAGCAGCCAAGACGACAGGGGCTATGGCTACACCTTC. It is translated as CASSQDDRGYGYTF.

This clonotype was found a few times. This chain joins TRBV6-2 or TRBV6-3 and TRBJ1-2; tentative D call: TRBD1 (5 bases). Trimming cost V 2 bases and J 6 bases, with 10 bases left between them. The germline CDR1 and CDR2 sequences are MNHEY and SVGEGT. CDR3 length: 13 amino acids. CDR3 DNA: TGTGCCAGCAGTTACGTCGGGGACCATGGCTACACCTTC. As protein: CASSYVGDHGYTF.

This clonotype was counted only a few times. This chain links TRBV20-1 with TRBJ2-5, with D maybe TRBD2 (5 bases). The CDR3 has 12 amino acids. In germline, CDR1 is DFQATT, CDR2 SNEGSKA (reference sequence). The CDR3 nucleotides read TGCTGTTCACGGGATCTACAAGAGACCCAGTACTTC. Protein product: CCSRDLQETQYF.

The rearrangement links TRBV20-1 to TRBJ2-5, with D possibly being TRBD2 (6 bases). Germline values: CDR1 DFQATT, CDR2 SNEGSKA (reference sequence). The CDR3 is 15 residues long. Trimming cost V 2 bases and J 9 bases, with 22 bases left between them. The CDR3 DNA reads as TGCAGTGCTAGACCCCTCGTCGGGGGTTATGCGGCCCAGTACTTC. Translating gives CSARPLVGGYAAQYF.

V usage is TRBV30 and J usage is TRBJ2-4, with 15 bases identical to TRBD2. Trimming at V came to 4 bases and at J to 0 bases, leaving 10 bases not matched to a gene. Germline assignment: CDR1 GTSNPN and CDR2 SVGIG (reference sequence). This CDR3 region has 19 residues. The CDR3 protein is CAWINVGLAGGLAKNIQYF. DNA for the CDR3: TGTGCCTGGATAAACGTGGGACTAGCGGGAGGCCTAGCCAAAAACATTCAGTACTTC.

This clonotype was counted only a few times. The chain combines TRBV6-5 with TRBJ1-2; 7 bases line up with TRBD1. From germline, CDR1 is MNHEY and CDR2 SVGAGI. V was clipped by 6 bases and J by 2 bases; unmatched bases: 9. The CDR3 loop spans 15 amino acids. In nucleotides, the CDR3 is TGTGCCAGCAGGACAGGGTATTGGGGAAACTATGGCTACACCTTC. Encoded protein: CASRTGYWGNYGYTF.

A word on this clonotype: At one end, the junction sequence differs from germline, possibly due to a read error. The chain uses TRBV7-9 and TRBJ2-4; 9 bases line up with TRBD1. Germline values: CDR1 SEHNR, CDR2 FQNEAQ (reference sequence). The CDR3 has 15 residues. CDR3 DNA sequence: TGTGCCAGCAGCTTAGAAGACAGGGGGAAAAACAGTCAGTACTTC. This encodes CASSLEDRGKNSQYF.

As regards this clonotype: Germline and junction disagree at one end, which may indicate a read error. The V and J genes are TRBV29-1 and TRBJ2-1; no definite D call. Germline CDR1 SQVTM, CDR2 ANQGSEA. The length of the CDR3 is 13 residues. The CDR3 DNA follows: TGCGGCGTTGCGTTCGACCTCTACAATGAGCAGTTCTTC. Its translation: CGVAFDLYNEQFF.

This clonotype has more than one count but fewer than ten. The chain carries TRBV27 and TRBJ1-2, with D perhaps TRBD1 (5 bases). This CDR3 spans 13 amino acids. Germline V lookup: CDR1 MNHEY, CDR2 SMNVEV (reference sequence). Trimming pared 0 bases from V and 4 bases from J, leaving 6 bases between. The CDR3 protein is CASSLSGLYGYTF. DNA of the CDR3: TGTGCCAGCAGTTTATCGGGGCTCTATGGCTACACCTTC.